Listed below are T cell receptor beta chains from one sample, sequenced in a study of blood T cell repertoires in COVID-19. TCRdb keeps only in-frame clones here, not all; method: immunoSEQ multiplex PCR. The top ten hold approximately 2.9% of the sample, which has roughly 150,000 clones, roughly nine tenths seen once. The specimen was peripheral blood. The receptor source for this set is a man in his 60s with acute or convalescent COVID-19. Each CDR3 is given with its conserved first and last residue. A D gene is named only where the DNA matches it firmly. Expanded clones are given a class, and other clones once, few, many or no size at all.

>TRBV7-6|TRBJ2-2|TRBD2|NA
CASSLAGGAFIGELFF
TGTGCCAGCAGCTTAGCCGGGGGGGCCTTTATCGGGGAGCTGTTTTTT
>TRBV5-1|TRBJ2-1|NA|once
CASSFSNLAGGVNNEQFF
TGCGCCAGCAGCTTCTCTAATCTAGCCGGGGGAGTGAACAATGAGCAGTTCTTC
>TRBV4-3|TRBJ2-7|NA|NA
CASSSQADSSYEQYF
TGCGCCAGCAGCAGTCAGGCGGACAGCTCCTACGAGCAGTACTTC
>TRBV30|TRBJ2-7|NA|NA
CAWSVGDSYEQYF
TGTGCCTGGAGTGTCGGGGACTCCTACGAGCAGTACTTC
>TRBV6-2/TRBV6-3|TRBJ1-2|TRBD1|NA
CASSDPGQGADYGYTF
TGTGCCAGCAGTGACCCGGGACAGGGGGCTGACTATGGCTACACCTTC
>TRBV5-4|TRBJ2-7|NA|NA
CASSLEGVVTYEQYF
TGTGCCAGCAGCTTGGAGGGGGTCGTCACCTACGAGCAGTACTTC
>TRBV6-5|TRBJ1-6|NA|NA
CASSYSLGVDSPLHF
TGTGCCAGCAGTTACTCGTTAGGGGTCGATTCACCCCTCCACTTT
>TRBV2|TRBJ1-5|TRBD1|NA
CASSARGDNQPQHF
TGTGCCAGCAGTGCCAGGGGGGACAATCAGCCCCAGCATTTT
>TRBV6-5|TRBJ2-1|TRBD2|few
CASRSSGGAHEQFF
TGTGCCAGCAGATCTAGCGGGGGGGCACATGAGCAGTTCTTC
>TRBV9|TRBJ2-5|NA|NA
CASSAPGGKIGETQYF
TGTGCCAGCAGCGCCCCTGGCGGGAAAATCGGGGAGACCCAGTACTTC
>TRBV28|TRBJ1-3|NA|NA
CASSLTGVSGNTIYF
TGTGCCAGCAGTTTAACAGGCGTGAGTGGAAACACCATATATTTT
>TRBV2|TRBJ1-4|NA|NA
CASSDRASGGKLFF
TGTGCCAGCAGTGACAGGGCTTCGGGGGGAAAACTGTTTTTT
>TRBV6-6|TRBJ1-3|NA|NA
CASEDSGNTIYF
TGTGCCAGCGAGGATTCTGGAAACACCATATATTTT
>TRBV9|TRBJ1-4|NA|NA
CASSVLSTTGEKLFF
TGTGCCAGCAGCGTATTGTCTACAACAGGTGAAAAACTGTTTTTT
>TRBV7-2|TRBJ2-5|NA|NA
CASSFHKETQYF
TGTGCCAGCAGCTTTCACAAGGAGACCCAGTACTTC
>TRBV4-1|TRBJ2-3|TRBD2|NA
CASSQVAGGTDTQYF
TGCGCCAGCAGCCAAGTAGCGGGGGGTACAGATACGCAGTATTTT